This TCR beta chain appears in the sequencing data of a study of blood T cells in healthy people across ages. Per-sample PBMC isolation yielded at least 6.5 million cells. PCR was performed a second time for about 7 to 11 cycles using a sample-barcoded 5' primer and a J-beta primer mix. Using its own MiXCR run on the 5' RACE reads, TCRdb lists one record per CDR3 protein. The sample records 550,000 to 650,000 distinct CDR3 sequences, approximately 26% being singletons. CDR3 length: 15 amino acids. The germline V gene encodes CDR1 SEHNR and CDR2 FQNEAQ (reference sequence). V lost 0 bases, J lost 8 bases, and 13 bases lay in between. This clonotype was observed a handful of times. This same sample was also taken into another study, of T cells of mothers and their children. From that paper: Researchers put all of the extracted RNA into cDNA synthesis, using roughly 1.5 ug per 15 ul.

The sample was blood. The chain joins TRBV7-9 to TRBJ1-4; D possibly corresponds to TRBD1 (6 bases). This receptor was obtained from a boy between 2 and 10 years old in good health. CDR3 bases: TGTGCCAGCAGCTTAGCGCCCACGGGGGGCGAAAAACTGTTTTTT. It specifies CASSLAPTGGEKLFF.